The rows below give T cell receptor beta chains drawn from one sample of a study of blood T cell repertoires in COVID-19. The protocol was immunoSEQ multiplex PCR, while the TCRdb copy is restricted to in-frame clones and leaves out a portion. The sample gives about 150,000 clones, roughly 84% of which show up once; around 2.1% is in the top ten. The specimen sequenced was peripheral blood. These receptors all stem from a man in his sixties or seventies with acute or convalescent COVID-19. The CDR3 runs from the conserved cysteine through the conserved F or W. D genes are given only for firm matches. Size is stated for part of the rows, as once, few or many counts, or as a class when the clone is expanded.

CASSLAPGKGYTF,TGTGCCAGCAGTTTAGCGCCAGGGAAGGGCTACACCTTC,once,NA,TRBV12-3/TRBV12-4,TRBJ1-2
CASSSNQGRGLAGYYNEQFF,TGTGCCAGCAGCTCTAACCAGGGGAGGGGACTAGCGGGCTACTACAATGAGCAGTTCTTC,NA,TRBD2,TRBV9,TRBJ2-1
CASSPPGEKLFF,TGTGCCAGCAGTCCTCCAGGTGAAAAACTGTTTTTT,NA,NA,TRBV7-2,TRBJ1-4
CASTLAGNTIYF,TGTGCCAGCACCCTTGCTGGAAACACCATATATTTT,NA,NA,TRBV12-3/TRBV12-4,TRBJ1-3
CASSPGGTQPQHF,TGTGCCAGCTCACCAGGGGGCACCCAGCCCCAGCATTTT,NA,NA,TRBV18,TRBJ1-5
CASSLGYSLGDTEAFF,TGTGCCAGCAGCTTAGGGTACTCTCTAGGGGACACTGAAGCTTTCTTT,NA,NA,TRBV7-9,TRBJ1-1
CASSATHTEAFF,TGTGCCAGCTCAGCTACGCACACTGAAGCTTTCTTT,NA,NA,TRBV18,TRBJ1-1
CASSQVAGPPGELFF,TGCGCCAGCAGCCAAGTCGCGGGCCCGCCCGGGGAGCTGTTTTTT,once,NA,TRBV4-1,TRBJ2-2
CASSARLAGGIDTQYF,TGTGCCAGCAGCGCCCGACTAGCGGGAGGGATAGATACGCAGTATTTT,NA,TRBD2,TRBV13,TRBJ2-3
CASSWTARGNEKLFF,TGCGCCAGCAGTTGGACCGCCCGGGGTAATGAAAAACTGTTTTTT,NA,NA,TRBV5-1,TRBJ1-4
CASSLGQGAHNEQFF,TGTGCTAGCAGCTTAGGGCAGGGGGCCCACAATGAGCAGTTCTTC,NA,TRBD1,TRBV7-7,TRBJ2-1
CAWSVLRNTEAFF,TGTGCCTGGAGTGTACTGAGGAACACTGAAGCTTTCTTT,NA,NA,TRBV30,TRBJ1-1
CASSIGQGNYGYTF,TGTGCCAGTAGTATCGGACAGGGGAACTATGGCTACACCTTC,NA,TRBD1,TRBV19,TRBJ1-2
CASSRGLAGRTTSTDTQYF,TGTGCCAGCAGCCGCGGACTAGCGGGGAGAACCACTAGCACAGATACGCAGTATTTT,NA,TRBD2,TRBV5-4,TRBJ2-3
CATSKSWDTMGSQPQHF,TGTGCCACCAGCAAGAGTTGGGACACCATGGGCAGTCAGCCCCAGCATTTT,NA,NA,TRBV15,TRBJ1-5
CASSAGGTANTEAFF,TGCGCCAGCAGCGCAGGAGGGACGGCAAACACTGAAGCTTTCTTT,NA,NA,TRBV5-1,TRBJ1-1
CAIRGGSTDTQYF,TGTGCCATCCGCGGCGGTAGCACAGATACGCAGTATTTT,once,NA,TRBV10-3,TRBJ2-3
CAGGVAGGPRSSYNEQFF,TGCGCCGGGGGGGTAGCGGGAGGGCCCCGAAGCTCCTACAATGAGCAGTTCTTC,once,TRBD2,TRBV10-1,TRBJ2-1
CASSQSRTGSSPLHF,TGTGCCAGCAGCCAATCTCGGACAGGGAGCTCACCCCTCCACTTT,few,TRBD1,TRBV3-1/TRBV3-2,TRBJ1-6
CSVEVSGMEPQHF,TGCAGCGTTGAAGTAAGCGGGATGGAGCCCCAGCATTTT,NA,NA,TRBV29-1,TRBJ1-5
CASSLVSPSTSGKGYEQYF,TGTGCCAGCAGCTTAGTGTCACCATCGACTAGCGGGAAAGGCTACGAGCAGTACTTC,once,TRBD2,TRBV11-3,TRBJ2-7
CAISGRRASGSHEQYF,TGTGCCATCAGTGGACGACGGGCTAGCGGGAGCCACGAGCAGTACTTC,NA,TRBD2,TRBV10-3,TRBJ2-7
CASSLGGFSGTQYF,TGTGCCAGCAGTTTAGGCGGATTTAGTGGGACCCAGTACTTC,NA,NA,TRBV27,TRBJ2-5
CASSSQVSNEKLFF,TGTGCCAGCAGCTCACAGGTCTCTAATGAAAAACTGTTTTTT,NA,NA,TRBV7-2,TRBJ1-4
CASSLGTGTGDTQYF,TGTGCCAGCTCTCTCGGGACAGGGACGGGAGATACGCAGTATTTT,NA,TRBD1,TRBV18,TRBJ2-3
CASSLGLAGGLGTQYF,TGTGCCAGCAGCTTGGGACTAGCGGGTGGCCTAGGGACCCAGTACTTC,once,TRBD2,TRBV7-6,TRBJ2-5
CASSNMAGTADSNQPQHF,TGTGCCAGCAGCAATATGGCCGGGACAGCGGATAGCAATCAGCCCCAGCATTTT,NA,TRBD1,TRBV27,TRBJ1-5
CASSLDRLGEQYF,TGTGCCAGCAGCTTAGACAGGTTAGGCGAGCAGTACTTC,NA,NA,TRBV7-9,TRBJ2-7
CATSESRTGFQQPQHF,TGTGCCACCAGTGAGTCCCGGACAGGGTTTCAACAGCCCCAGCATTTT,NA,TRBD1,TRBV24-1,TRBJ1-5
CATSADGVYGYTF,TGTGCCACCAGTGCGGACGGGGTCTATGGCTACACCTTC,NA,NA,TRBV24-1,TRBJ1-2
CATSDPRTGGLTDTQYF,TGTGCCACCAGTGACCCAAGGACAGGGGGTTTGACAGATACGCAGTATTTT,NA,TRBD1,TRBV24-1,TRBJ2-3
CASRDRNTEAFF,TGTGCCAGTAGGGACAGGAACACTGAAGCTTTCTTT,NA,NA,TRBV19,TRBJ1-1
CASSSMPGQLQYNEQFF,TGTGCCAGCAGCTCAATGCCGGGACAGCTACAATACAATGAGCAGTTCTTC,NA,TRBD1,TRBV11-2,TRBJ2-1
CASSRADRNYGYTF,TGTGCCAGCTCACGGGCAGACAGAAACTATGGCTACACCTTC,NA,NA,TRBV18,TRBJ1-2
CASSRGLNEKLFF,TGTGCCAGCAGCCGTGGCCTCAATGAAAAACTGTTTTTT,NA,NA,TRBV14,TRBJ1-4
CASTVSGIPYSNQPQHF,TGTGCCAGTACCGTTTCAGGGATCCCCTATAGCAATCAGCCCCAGCATTTT,NA,NA,TRBV19,TRBJ1-5